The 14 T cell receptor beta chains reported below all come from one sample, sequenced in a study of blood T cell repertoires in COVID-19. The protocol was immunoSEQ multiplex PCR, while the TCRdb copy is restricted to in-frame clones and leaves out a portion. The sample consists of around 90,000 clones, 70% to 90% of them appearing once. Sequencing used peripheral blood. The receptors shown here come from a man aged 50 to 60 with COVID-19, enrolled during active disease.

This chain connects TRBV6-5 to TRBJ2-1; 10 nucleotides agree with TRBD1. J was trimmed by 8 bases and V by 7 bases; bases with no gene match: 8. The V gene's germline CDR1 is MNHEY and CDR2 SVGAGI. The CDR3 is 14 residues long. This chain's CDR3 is CASNKDRGAHEQFF. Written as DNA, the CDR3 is TGTGCCAGCAATAAGGACAGGGGGGCCCATGAGCAGTTCTTC.

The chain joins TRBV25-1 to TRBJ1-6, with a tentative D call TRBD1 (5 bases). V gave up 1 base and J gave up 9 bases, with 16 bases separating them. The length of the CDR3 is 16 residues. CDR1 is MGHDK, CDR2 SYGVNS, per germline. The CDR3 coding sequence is TGTGCCAGCAGTGAATTGCGTGCAGGGTGGGCTTCACCCCTCCACTTT. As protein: CASSELRAGWASPLHF.

The CDR3 bases are TGTGCCAGTACCGCGGGGATCTCGTTCGCGAACACCGGGGAGCTGTTTTTT. This sequence encodes CASTAGISFANTGELFF. The rearrangement uses TRBV19 and TRBJ2-2; TRBD2 might be the D (6 bases). The V gene lost 7 bases and the J gene lost 0 bases, with 18 bases spanning the gap. The V gene's germline CDR1 is LNHDA and CDR2 SQIVND (reference sequence). The CDR3 has 17 residues.

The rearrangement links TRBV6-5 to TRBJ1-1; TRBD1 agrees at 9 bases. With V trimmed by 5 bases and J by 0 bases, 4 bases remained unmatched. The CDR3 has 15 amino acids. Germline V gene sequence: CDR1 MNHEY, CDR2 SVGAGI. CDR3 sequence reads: CASSKQGALNTEAFF. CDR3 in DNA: TGTGCCAGCAGTAAACAGGGGGCCCTGAACACTGAAGCTTTCTTT.

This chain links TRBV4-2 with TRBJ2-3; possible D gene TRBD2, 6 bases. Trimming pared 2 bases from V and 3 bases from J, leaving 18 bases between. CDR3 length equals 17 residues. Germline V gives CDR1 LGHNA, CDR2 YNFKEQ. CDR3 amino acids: CASSQPGLLGPTDTQYF. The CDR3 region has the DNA TGTGCCAGCAGCCAACCGGGACTCCTCGGGCCTACAGATACGCAGTATTTT.

The CDR3 region is CASGTRGDYGYTF. The CDR3 coding sequence is TGTGCCAGCGGTACAAGGGGCGACTATGGCTACACCTTC. The chain recombines TRBV6-6 with TRBJ1-2, with TRBD1 as a possible D gene (5 bases). CDR3 size: 13 residues. Germline V gives CDR1 MNHNY, CDR2 SVGAGI (reference sequence). V lost 8 bases, J lost 3 bases, and 13 bases lay in between.

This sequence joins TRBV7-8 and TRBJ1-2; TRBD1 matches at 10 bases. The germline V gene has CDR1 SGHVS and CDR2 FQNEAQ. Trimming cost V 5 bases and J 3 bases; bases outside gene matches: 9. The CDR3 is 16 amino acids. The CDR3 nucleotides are TGTGCCAGCAGCCTCCCCGACAGGGGGCGAGACTATGGCTACACCTTC. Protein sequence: CASSLPDRGRDYGYTF.

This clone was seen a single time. The CDR3 loop reads CASSEHGGSSYNEQFF. CDR3 nucleotides: TGTGCCAGCAGTGAACACGGGGGGAGCTCCTACAATGAGCAGTTCTTC. The chain links TRBV25-1 to TRBJ2-1; 7 bases fit TRBD2. CDR3 length: 16 amino acids. Per germline, CDR1 MGHDK and CDR2 SYGVNS. V trimming: 2 bases; J trimming: 0 bases; junction bases outside the gene matches: 4. The variable domain in full, with the rest retrieved from reference TRBV25-1 and TRBJ2-1, is EADIYQTPRYLVIGTGKKITLECSQTMGHDKMYWYQQDPGMELHLIHYSYGVNSTEKGDLSSESTVSRIRTEHFPLTLESARPSHTSQYLCASSEHGGSSYNEQFFGPGTRLTVL.

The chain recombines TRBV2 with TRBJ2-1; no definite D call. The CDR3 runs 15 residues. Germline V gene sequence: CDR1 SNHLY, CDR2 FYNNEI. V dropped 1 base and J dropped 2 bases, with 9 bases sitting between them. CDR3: CASSEVSPAYNEQFF. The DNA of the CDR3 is TGTGCCAGCAGTGAAGTTAGCCCCGCCTACAATGAGCAGTTCTTC.

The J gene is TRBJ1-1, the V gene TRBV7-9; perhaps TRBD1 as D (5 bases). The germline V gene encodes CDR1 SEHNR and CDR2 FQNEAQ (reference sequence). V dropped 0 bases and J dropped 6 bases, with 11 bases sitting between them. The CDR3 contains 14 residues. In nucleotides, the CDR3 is TGTGCCAGCAGCTTAGCGCCTCAGGGCTCTGAAGCTTTCTTT. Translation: CASSLAPQGSEAFF.

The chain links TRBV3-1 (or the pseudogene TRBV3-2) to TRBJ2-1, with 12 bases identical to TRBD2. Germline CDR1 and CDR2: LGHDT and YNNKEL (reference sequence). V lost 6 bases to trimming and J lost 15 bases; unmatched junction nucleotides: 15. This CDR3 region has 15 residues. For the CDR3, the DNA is TGTGCCAGCAGTCCTAGCGGGGGGGCCGTATCCAGTAGGTTCTTC. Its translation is CASSPSGGAVSSRFF.

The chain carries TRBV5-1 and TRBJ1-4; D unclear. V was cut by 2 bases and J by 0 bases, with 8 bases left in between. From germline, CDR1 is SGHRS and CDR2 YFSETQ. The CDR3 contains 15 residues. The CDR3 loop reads CASSLTEATNEKLFF. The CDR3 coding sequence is TGCGCCAGCAGCTTAACGGAGGCAACTAATGAAAAACTGTTTTTT.

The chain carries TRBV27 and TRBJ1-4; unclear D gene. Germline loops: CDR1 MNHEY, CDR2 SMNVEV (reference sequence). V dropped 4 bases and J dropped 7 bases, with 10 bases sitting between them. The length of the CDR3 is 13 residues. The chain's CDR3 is CASSSRLSEKLFF. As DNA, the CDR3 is TGTGCCAGCAGTTCGAGGTTGAGTGAAAAACTGTTTTTT.

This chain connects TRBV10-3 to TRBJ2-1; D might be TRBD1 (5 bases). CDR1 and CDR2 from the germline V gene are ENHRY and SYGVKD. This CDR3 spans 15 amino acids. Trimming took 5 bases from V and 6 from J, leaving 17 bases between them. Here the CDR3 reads CAISPNRQGGNEQFF. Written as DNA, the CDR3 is TGTGCCATCAGTCCCAATAGGCAGGGCGGCAATGAGCAGTTCTTC.